The rows below give T cell receptor beta chains drawn from one sample of a study of PD-L1 blockade in urothelial cancer. Here immunoSEQ multiplex PCR was the method, and the copy in TCRdb shows in-frame clones only, minus some. The sample lists about 71,000 clones; 70% to 90% were seen once. This material consisted of PBMCs, taken around atezolizumab (anti-PD-L1) treatment. These receptors all come from a man in his 60s with urothelial cancer. CDR3s include the opening cysteine and the closing phenylalanine or tryptophan. Each record gives: D gene, J gene, clone size, V gene, CDR3 DNA, CDR3 protein. D genes are given only for firm matches. Not every row has a clone size; where given, it reads once, few, many or a size class.

.	TRBJ1-5	.	TRBV7-9	TGTGCCAGCAGCTTAGGTGCGGGGGCGGGAAATCAGCCCCAGCATTTT	CASSLGAGAGNQPQHF
.	TRBJ1-2	.	TRBV6-5	TGTGCCAGCAGTCGACAACAGGTCGCTAACTATGGCTACACCTTC	CASSRQQVANYGYTF
TRBD1	TRBJ2-2	.	TRBV2	TGTGCCAGCAGACCAGTCGGGACAGGGGTTAGGAACACCGGGGAGCTGTTTTTT	CASRPVGTGVRNTGELFF
TRBD2	TRBJ2-1	.	TRBV6-1	TGTGCCAGCAGTGAAGCGCTTCTTCTAGCGGGAGGGGGGAATGAGCAGTTCTTC	CASSEALLLAGGGNEQFF
.	TRBJ1-5	.	TRBV5-1	TGCGCCAGCAGCTTGCCTCGAATAGACGGACTAATAAGCAATCAGCCCCAGCATTTT	CASSLPRIDGLISNQPQHF
.	TRBJ1-1	.	TRBV2	TGTGCCAGCGACAGCCTTGGAACTGAAGCTTTCTTT	CASDSLGTEAFF
TRBD1	TRBJ1-5	few	TRBV4-3	TGCGCCAGCAGCCAGGGACAGAATCAGCCCCAGCATTTT	CASSQGQNQPQHF
.	TRBJ1-4	.	TRBV19	TGTGCCAGTTCGAGGGGCGGGGGAGAAAAACTGTTTTTT	CASSRGGGEKLFF
TRBD1	TRBJ1-4	.	TRBV7-8	TGTGCCAGCAGCGGGCGACAGGGGGGCGAAAAACTGTTTTTT	CASSGRQGGEKLFF
TRBD2	TRBJ2-7	.	TRBV25-1	TGTGCCAGCAGTGGTCTCGGCGGGAGTTTGTCCGAGCAGTACTTC	CASSGLGGSLSEQYF
.	TRBJ1-6	.	TRBV28	TGTGCCAGCTCACCCGGAGACAATTCACCCCTCCACTTT	CASSPGDNSPLHF
TRBD1	TRBJ2-7	.	TRBV6-5	TGTGCCAGCAGTTACTCTTGGACAGGAACCTACGAGCAGTACTTC	CASSYSWTGTYEQYF
.	TRBJ2-4	.	TRBV5-8	TGTGCCAGCCCTCCACGGTTGATTCTAGCCAAAAACATTCAGTACTTC	CASPPRLILAKNIQYF
TRBD2	TRBJ2-7	.	TRBV7-2	TGTGCCAGCAGCCAGGGACTAGCGGGGGGCCCCCACGAGCAGTACTTC	CASSQGLAGGPHEQYF
.	TRBJ2-3	.	TRBV7-9	TGTGCCAGCAGCTTTGAAGGATCTAGAGATACGCAGTATTTT	CASSFEGSRDTQYF
.	TRBJ2-5	.	TRBV6-6	TGTGCCAGCAGTTACTTACAATCTGAAGAGACCCAGTACTTC	CASSYLQSEETQYF
TRBD2	TRBJ2-1	.	TRBV5-5	TGTGCCAGCAGCTTGGCGGGGGGGGTCTACAATGAGCAGTTCTTC	CASSLAGGVYNEQFF
.	TRBJ2-5	.	TRBV2	TGTGCCAGCAGCTTAGAGGGTCAAGAGACCCAGTACTTC	CASSLEGQETQYF
.	TRBJ2-1	.	TRBV6-5	TGTGCCAGCAGTTCCTTAACGGGACTTAGGGATGAGCAGTTCTTC	CASSSLTGLRDEQFF
TRBD1	TRBJ1-1	.	TRBV5-1	TGCGCCAGCAGCATTTACGGACAGGGTACTGAAGCTTTCTTT	CASSIYGQGTEAFF
.	TRBJ2-5	.	TRBV7-2	TGTGCCAGCAACCCGGGACTCCAAGAGACCCAGTACTTC	CASNPGLQETQYF
.	TRBJ2-3	.	TRBV5-1	TGCGCCAGCACCTGGGGGGGCGATACGCAGTATTTT	CASTWGGDTQYF
.	TRBJ2-7	.	TRBV19	TGTGCCAGTAGTACCAGGGGTCCCTACGAGCAGTACTTC	CASSTRGPYEQYF
.	TRBJ2-3	.	TRBV21-1	TGTGCCAGCAGCCCCTGGGACAGGGGCTGCACAGATACGCAGTATTTT	CASSPWDRGCTDTQYF
TRBD2	TRBJ2-7	.	TRBV27	TGTGCCACCATGAGAGGGCTAGCGGGGGGGCTCTACGAGCAGTACTTC	CATMRGLAGGLYEQYF
.	TRBJ2-1	.	TRBV11-2	TGTGCCAGCAGCTTAGGGACTAATAATTACAATGAGCAGTTCTTC	CASSLGTNNYNEQFF
TRBD1	TRBJ2-2	.	TRBV27	TGTGCCAGCAGGAGACAGGGTGCCGGGGAGCTGTTTTTT	CASRRQGAGELFF
TRBD1	TRBJ1-5	few	TRBV28	TGTGCCAGCAGGCCGGGACAGGGAGGGCAGCCCCAGCATTTT	CASRPGQGGQPQHF
.	TRBJ2-5	.	TRBV28	TGTGCCAGCAGTTTCTCGGGGACCCAGTACTTC	CASSFSGTQYF
TRBD2	TRBJ2-3	.	TRBV6-5	TGTGCCAGCAGCCTCCTAGCGGGACGCACAGATACGCAGTATTTT	CASSLLAGRTDTQYF
.	TRBJ1-1	.	TRBV6-1	TGTGCCAGCAGTGAACAGCCGGGAATGAACACTGAAGCTTTCTTT	CASSEQPGMNTEAFF
TRBD1	TRBJ2-5	.	TRBV11-2	TGTGCCAGCAGCTTGGCCACAGGGGGAGAGACCCAGTACTTC	CASSLATGGETQYF
.	TRBJ1-2	.	TRBV28	TGTGCCAGCAGCAACTCCGCCGGCTACACCTTC	CASSNSAGYTF
.	TRBJ1-2	.	TRBV6-5	TGTGCCAGCAGTAACGGACAGCGCTATGGCTACACCTTC	CASSNGQRYGYTF
.	TRBJ1-5	.	TRBV10-3	TGTGCCATCAGTGAGTCGGTAGAGTCTTGGCCCCAGCATTTT	CAISESVESWPQHF
.	TRBJ1-6	.	TRBV30	TGTGCCTGGAGCTTCCCCGGGGGTTCACCCCTCCACTTT	CAWSFPGGSPLHF
TRBD2	TRBJ2-1	.	TRBV9	TGTGCCAGCAGCGTAGTAGGAGGACTAGCGGATAGCTCCTACAATGAGCAGTTCTTC	CASSVVGGLADSSYNEQFF
.	TRBJ1-3	.	TRBV6-1	TGTGCCAGCAGTGTCCCGAGCTCTGGAAACACCATATATTTT	CASSVPSSGNTIYF
TRBD1	TRBJ1-3	once	TRBV27	TGTGCCAGCAGTCCCCACCCCCCGGGACAGGGGGCGAAGGGAAACACCATATATTTT	CASSPHPPGQGAKGNTIYF
.	TRBJ1-2	.	TRBV28	TGTGCCAGCAGTCGCTTCTCCGGGGGGGTTGACTATGGCTACACCTTC	CASSRFSGGVDYGYTF